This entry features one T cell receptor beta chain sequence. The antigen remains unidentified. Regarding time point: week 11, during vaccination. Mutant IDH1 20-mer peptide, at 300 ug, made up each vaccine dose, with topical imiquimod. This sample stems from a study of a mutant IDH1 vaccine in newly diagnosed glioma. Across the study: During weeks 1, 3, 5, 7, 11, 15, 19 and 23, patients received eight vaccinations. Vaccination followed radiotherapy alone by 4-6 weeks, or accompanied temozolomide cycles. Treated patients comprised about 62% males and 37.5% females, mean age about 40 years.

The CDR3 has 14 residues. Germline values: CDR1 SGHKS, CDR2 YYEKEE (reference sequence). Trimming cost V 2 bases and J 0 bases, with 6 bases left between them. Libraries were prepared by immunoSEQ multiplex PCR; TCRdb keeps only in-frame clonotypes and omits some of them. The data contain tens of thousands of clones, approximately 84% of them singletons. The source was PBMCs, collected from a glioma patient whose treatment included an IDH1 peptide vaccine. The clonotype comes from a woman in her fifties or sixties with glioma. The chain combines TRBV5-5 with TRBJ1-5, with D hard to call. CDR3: CASSLDYSNQPQHF. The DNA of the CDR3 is TGTGCCAGCAGCTTAGACTATAGCAATCAGCCCCAGCATTTT.